This T cell receptor (beta chain) was recovered during a study of CD8 T cells in Susac syndrome. FACS enriched CD8+ TEMRA cells, while bulk CD8+ and CD4+ were negatively isolated. The CDR3 has 16 amino acids. Germline V gene lookup returns CDR1 MNHNY and CDR2 SVGAGI (reference sequence). Losses at the gene ends were 6 bases for V and 1 base for J; bases not matched to a gene: 4. Reverse transcription of roughly 0.5 to 1 ug RNA was carried out with random hexamers. The authors amplified TCR beta CDR3 across 54 Vbeta and 13 Jbeta using immunoSEQ multiplex PCR. MiXCR, applied by TCRdb to the immunoSEQ multiplex PCR reads, yields one record per CDR3 protein. The sample carries 210,000 or so distinct CDR3 sequences, roughly 90% recorded once.

Sequencing was carried out using CD8+ T cells from PBMCs. The chain has TRBV6-6 and TRBJ2-1; 12 bases fit TRBD2. The clonotype was recovered from a human donor with multiple sclerosis. CDR3 nucleotides: TGTGCCAGCAGCAGACTAGCGGGAGAATCCTACAATGAGCAGTTCTTC. Amino acid sequence: CASSRLAGESYNEQFF.